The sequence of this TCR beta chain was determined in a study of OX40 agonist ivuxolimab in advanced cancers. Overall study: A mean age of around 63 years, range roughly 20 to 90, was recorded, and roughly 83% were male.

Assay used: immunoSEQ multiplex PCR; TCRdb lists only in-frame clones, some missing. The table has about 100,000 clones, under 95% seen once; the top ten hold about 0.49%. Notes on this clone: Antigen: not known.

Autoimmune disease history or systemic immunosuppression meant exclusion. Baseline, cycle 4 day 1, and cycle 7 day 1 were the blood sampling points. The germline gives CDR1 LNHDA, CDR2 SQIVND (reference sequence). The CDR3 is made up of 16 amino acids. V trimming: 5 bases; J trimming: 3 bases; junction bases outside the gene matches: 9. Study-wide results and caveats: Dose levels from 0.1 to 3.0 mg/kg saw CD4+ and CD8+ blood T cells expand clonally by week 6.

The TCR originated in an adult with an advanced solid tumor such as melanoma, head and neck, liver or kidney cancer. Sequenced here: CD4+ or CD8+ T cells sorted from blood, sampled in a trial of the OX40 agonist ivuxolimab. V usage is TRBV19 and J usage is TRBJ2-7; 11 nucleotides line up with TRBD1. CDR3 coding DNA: TGTGCCAGTAGTGTTACCACCGGGACAGGGGGCTACGAGCAGTACTTC. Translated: CASSVTTGTGGYEQYF.